This T cell receptor (beta chain) was sequenced in a study of blood T cell repertoires in COVID-19 (dated by TCRdb to 2020 to 2022). The study in broad terms: Collaborator samples came from the United States, Italy and Spain and covered acute and convalescent phases of COVID-19. The prospective study material was composed of cDNA or gDNA derived from T cells, B-cell-depleted T cells, or PBMCs. Deeply sampled blood TCRbeta repertoires from subjects exposed to, actively infected with, or recovered from COVID-19 were included in the dataset. The repertoires were released in a freely available public database intended as a resource for research on the immune response to SARS-CoV-2. Samples came from the ongoing ImmuneRACE study (first 160 participants) plus 1,254 subjects from 6 global collaborators. Sample metadata almost always included a de-identified subject ID, COVID-19 status, age in years and sex. Where HLA class I and class II types were available, the types were taken from metadata supplied by the sample provider, not from assay-based typing. Summary of the overall study and its limitations: Clinical and demographic metadata were provided uncurated, with the amount varying by source and participant.

A note on this clone: What this receptor recognizes is not known. No qualities accompany the bases; no much larger clone lies one base away.

TCRbeta CDR3 regions were amplified from genomic DNA by means of the immunoSEQ Assay, a bias-controlled multiplex PCR. In the paper's pipeline: Nucleated cell counts per sample were estimated from amplification of reference gene primers within the assay. Sequence reads were collapsed and filtered to measure the absolute abundance of every unique TCRbeta CDR3 rearrangement. For each sample, productive Simpson clonality was calculated as the square root of Simpson's diversity index across productive rearrangements. The table was pulled from immuneACCESS by TCRdb, which kept in-frame rearrangements only. Such tables lose some clones; where checked, under half of the loss comes from unresolved V genes, and the rest has no known cause. The V and J calls and clone size come from that table; D and trimming were worked out from the DNA. The sample has around 64,000 clones on record, 91% of them singletons. The leading ten clones occupy 8.6% of the sample.

Trimming takes 1 base from V and 9 bases from J, and the germline ends sit 16 bases apart. In the germline V gene (reference sequence), CDR1 corresponds to SEHNR and CDR2 to FQNEAQ. The CDR3, cysteine through phenylalanine, is 15 amino acids long. Only the CDR3 DNA is retained, 45 bases long and in frame from the first base. The collaborating institutions used their own protocols to collect whole blood in K2EDTA tubes. For TCRbeta analysis, collaborators shipped samples as frozen whole blood, isolated PBMCs, or DNA extracted from either of those sample types. This clonotype was sampled from a human donor in a cohort sampled during active COVID-19. The chain is encoded by TRBV7-9 joined to TRBJ1-3; the D gene is perhaps TRBD1, on 6 matching bases. Sequencing used peripheral blood. The CDR3 in this case is CASSLGGRGTVTIYF. The nucleotide sequence is TGTGCCAGCAGCTTAGGAGGCAGGGGCACGGTCACCATATATTTT. When the CDR3 is completed using the reference TRBV7-9 and TRBJ1-3 genes on either side, the full variable domain is DTGVSQNPRHKITKRGQNVTFRCDPISEHNRLYWYRQTLGQGPEFLTYFQNEAQLEKSRLLSDRFSAERPKGSFSTLEIQRTEQGDSAMYLCASSLGGRGTVTIYFGEGSWLTVV.